Detailed here is one T cell receptor (beta chain). Antigen unknown. The V and J ends lost 5 bases and 2 bases respectively, with 13 bases between them. The CDR3 sequence is 15 residues long. Germline V lookup: CDR1 KGHSH, CDR2 LQKENI. Generated by immunoSEQ multiplex PCR, the TCRdb table keeps only in-frame clones and is missing some. The table includes about 130,000 clones, roughly 93% detected once. These data belong to a study of T cell responses to AZD1222 COVID-19 vaccine. Study results and limitations: Breadth and depth of Spike-specific TCRs rose after two AZD1222 doses. The reported proportion of spike-specific TCRs targeting unmutated variant regions was nearly half.

This rearrangement joins TRBV18 to TRBJ1-5, with D hard to call. This sequence originates from an adult in good health. Sample: peripheral blood, taken on day 0 of AZD1222 vaccination. The CDR3 loop is CASSTRDSGNQPQHF. The CDR3 region has the DNA TGTGCCAGCTCAACACGGGATTCGGGCAATCAGCCCCAGCATTTT.